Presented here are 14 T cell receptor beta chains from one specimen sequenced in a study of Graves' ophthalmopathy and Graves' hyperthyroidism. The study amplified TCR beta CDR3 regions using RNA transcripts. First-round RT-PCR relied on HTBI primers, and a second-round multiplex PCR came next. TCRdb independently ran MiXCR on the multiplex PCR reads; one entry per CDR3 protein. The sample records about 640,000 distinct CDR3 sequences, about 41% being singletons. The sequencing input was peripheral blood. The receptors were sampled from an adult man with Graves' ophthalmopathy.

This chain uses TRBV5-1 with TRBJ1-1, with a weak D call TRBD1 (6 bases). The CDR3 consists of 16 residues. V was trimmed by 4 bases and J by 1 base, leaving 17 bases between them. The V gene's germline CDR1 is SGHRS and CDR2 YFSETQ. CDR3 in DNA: TGCGCCAGCAGCGGGGGCGGTTTTTTTGGGAACACTGAAGCTTTCTTT. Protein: CASSGGGFFGNTEAFF.

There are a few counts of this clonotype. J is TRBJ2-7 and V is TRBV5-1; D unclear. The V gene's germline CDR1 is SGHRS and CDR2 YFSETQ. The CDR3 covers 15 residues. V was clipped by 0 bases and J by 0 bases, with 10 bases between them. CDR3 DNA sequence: TGCGCCAGCAGCTTGGAAGCTTTCGACTCCTACGAGCAGTACTTC. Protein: CASSLEAFDSYEQYF.

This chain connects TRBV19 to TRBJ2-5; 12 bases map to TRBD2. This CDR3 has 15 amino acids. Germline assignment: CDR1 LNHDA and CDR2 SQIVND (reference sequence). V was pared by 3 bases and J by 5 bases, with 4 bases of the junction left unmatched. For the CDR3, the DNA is TGTGCCAGTAGTATGGGGACTAGCGGGTTGGAGACCCAGTACTTC. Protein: CASSMGTSGLETQYF.

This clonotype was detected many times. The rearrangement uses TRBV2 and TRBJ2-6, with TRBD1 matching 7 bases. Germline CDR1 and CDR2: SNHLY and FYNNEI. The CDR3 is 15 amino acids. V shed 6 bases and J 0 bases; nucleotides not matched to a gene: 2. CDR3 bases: TGTGCCAGCAGCGGACAGGACTCTGGGGCCAACGTCCTGACTTTC. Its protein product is CASSGQDSGANVLTF.

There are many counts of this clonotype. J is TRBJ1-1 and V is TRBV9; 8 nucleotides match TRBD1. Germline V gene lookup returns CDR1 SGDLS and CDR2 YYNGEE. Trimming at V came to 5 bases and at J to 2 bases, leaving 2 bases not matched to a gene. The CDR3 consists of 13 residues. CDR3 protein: CASRGTGNTEAFF. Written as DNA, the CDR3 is TGTGCCAGCAGAGGGACAGGAAACACTGAAGCTTTCTTT.

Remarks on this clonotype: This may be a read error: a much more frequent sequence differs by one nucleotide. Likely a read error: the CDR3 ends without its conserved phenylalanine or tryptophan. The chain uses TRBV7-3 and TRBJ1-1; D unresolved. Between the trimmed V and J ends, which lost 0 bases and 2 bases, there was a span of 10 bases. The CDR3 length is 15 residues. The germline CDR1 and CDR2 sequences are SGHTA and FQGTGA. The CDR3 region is CASSLTGGPNTEAFI. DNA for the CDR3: TGTGCCAGCAGCTTAACGGGAGGGCCCAACACTGAAGCTTTCATT.

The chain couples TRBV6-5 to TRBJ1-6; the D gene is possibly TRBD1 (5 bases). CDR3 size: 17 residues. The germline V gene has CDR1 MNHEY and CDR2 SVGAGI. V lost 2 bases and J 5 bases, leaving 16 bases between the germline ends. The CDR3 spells CASSYRWGVGDNSPLHF. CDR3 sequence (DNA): TGTGCCAGCAGTTACCGGTGGGGGGTTGGGGATAATTCACCCCTCCACTTT.

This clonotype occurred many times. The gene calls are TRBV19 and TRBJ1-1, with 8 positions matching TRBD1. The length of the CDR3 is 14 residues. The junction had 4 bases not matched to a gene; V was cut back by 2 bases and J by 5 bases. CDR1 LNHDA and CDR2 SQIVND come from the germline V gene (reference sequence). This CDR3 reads CASSIQGALTEAFF. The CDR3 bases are TGTGCCAGTAGTATACAGGGGGCGCTGACTGAAGCTTTCTTT.

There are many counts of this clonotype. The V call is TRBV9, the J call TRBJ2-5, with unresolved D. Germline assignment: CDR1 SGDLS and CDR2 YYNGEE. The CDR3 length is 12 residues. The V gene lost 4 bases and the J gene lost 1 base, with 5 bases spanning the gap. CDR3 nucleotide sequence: TGTGCCAGCAGCCCCTTCCAAGAGACCCAGTACTTC. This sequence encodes CASSPFQETQYF.

CDR3 protein: CASSEAMGTSTGELFF. CDR3 DNA sequence: TGTGCCAGCAGTGAAGCGATGGGGACATCCACCGGGGAGCTGTTTTTT. V and J are TRBV25-1 and TRBJ2-2; a weak D match, TRBD1 (6 bases). The CDR3 has 16 residues. The V and J ends lost 2 bases and 4 bases respectively, with 14 bases between them. Germline V gene lookup returns CDR1 MGHDK and CDR2 SYGVNS.

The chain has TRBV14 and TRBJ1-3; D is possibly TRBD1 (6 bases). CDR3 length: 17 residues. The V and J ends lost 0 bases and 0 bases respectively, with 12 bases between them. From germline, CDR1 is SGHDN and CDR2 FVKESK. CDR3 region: CASSQDPGTFSGNTIYF. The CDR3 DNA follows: TGTGCCAGCAGCCAAGACCCAGGGACATTCTCTGGAAACACCATATATTTT.

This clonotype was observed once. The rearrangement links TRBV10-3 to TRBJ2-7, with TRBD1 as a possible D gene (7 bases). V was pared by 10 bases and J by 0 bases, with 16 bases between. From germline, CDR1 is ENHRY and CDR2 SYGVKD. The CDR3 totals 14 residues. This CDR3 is CASEGGQSSYEQYF. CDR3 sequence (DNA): TGTGCCAGCGAGGGGGGACAGAGCTCCTACGAGCAGTACTTC.

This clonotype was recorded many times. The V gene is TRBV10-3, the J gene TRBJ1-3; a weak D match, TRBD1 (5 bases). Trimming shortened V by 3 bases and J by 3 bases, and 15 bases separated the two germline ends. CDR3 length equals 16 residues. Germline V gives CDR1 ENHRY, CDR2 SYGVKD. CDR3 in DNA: TGTGCCATCAGTGAAAGGGAAGCGGGGGTTGGAAACACCATATATTTT. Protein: CAISEREAGVGNTIYF.

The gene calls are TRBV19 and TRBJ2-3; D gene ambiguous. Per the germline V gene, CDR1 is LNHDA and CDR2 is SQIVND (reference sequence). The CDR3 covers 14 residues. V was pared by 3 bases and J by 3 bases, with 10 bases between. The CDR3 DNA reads TGTGCCAGTAGTATGGAGAGAGGAACAGATACGCAGTATTTT. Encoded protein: CASSMERGTDTQYF. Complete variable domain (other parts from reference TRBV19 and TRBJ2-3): DGGITQSPKYLFRKEGQNVTLSCEQNLNHDAMYWYRQDPGQGLRLIYYSQIVNDFQKGDIAEGYSVSREKKESFPLTVTSAQKNPTAFYLCASSMERGTDTQYFGPGTRLTVL.